These 17 T cell receptor beta chains were sequenced from one sample in a study of Ad26.COV2.S vaccination and SARS-CoV-2 variants. Clones were read by immunoSEQ multiplex PCR, and TCRdb kept only the in-frame ones, dropping some. The sample lists about 260,000 clones; approximately 90% were seen once. The treatment is: some 20 received Ad26.COV2.S at low or high dose, single or two shots; about 5 received placebo; per-sample allocation not given. Sampling was done on day 63 after the first vaccine or placebo injection. The specimen was peripheral blood, collected in a trial of Ad26.COV2.S vaccine versus placebo. Source of these receptors: a person between 18 and 60 years old who received the Ad26.COV2.S COVID-19 vaccine or a placebo.

V gene TRBV19 combines with J gene TRBJ1-2; 7 nucleotides match TRBD1. The J segment lost 5 bases and the V segment lost 5 bases, leaving 8 bases of the junction unmatched. The germline V gene encodes CDR1 LNHDA and CDR2 SQIVND (reference sequence). This CDR3 region has 14 residues. The CDR3 bases are TGTGCCAGTAGTGCCTCCGGGACAGTTTATGGCTACACCTTC. This translates into CASSASGTVYGYTF.

The chain joins TRBV7-2 to TRBJ1-1; possible D gene TRBD1, 6 bases. V lost 5 bases and J 2 bases, leaving 9 bases between the germline ends. The CDR3 is 13 residues long. Germline V gene lookup returns CDR1 SGHTA and CDR2 FQGNSA. The CDR3 spells CASSRTVNTEAFF. Written as DNA, the CDR3 is TGTGCCAGCAGCCGGACAGTAAACACTGAAGCTTTCTTT.

This rearrangement joins TRBV15 to TRBJ1-1; D not certain. Looked up from germline, CDR1 is LNHNV and CDR2 is YYDKDF (reference sequence). Trimming left V 1 base short and J 1 base short, with 4 bases between. The CDR3 consists of 13 residues. CDR3 amino acids: CATSRGQNTEAFF. The CDR3, as DNA: TGTGCCACCAGCAGAGGCCAGAACACTGAAGCTTTCTTT.

Comments on this clone: This specimen includes other DNA sequences encoding the same CDR3. The chain carries TRBV19 and TRBJ1-5; D remains ambiguous. The CDR3 is 14 residues long. Trimming stripped 3 bases from V and 1 base from J, with 7 bases between. Germline V gene data show CDR1 as LNHDA and CDR2 as SQIVND (reference sequence). The CDR3, as DNA: TGTGCCAGTAGTATCGGCAGAAGCAATCAGCCCCAGCATTTT. Amino acid sequence: CASSIGRSNQPQHF.

V usage is TRBV18 and J usage is TRBJ2-3; D may be TRBD1 or TRBD2 (6 bases each). V was pared by 4 bases and J by 5 bases, with 16 bases between. The length of the CDR3 is 15 residues. Germline values: CDR1 KGHSH, CDR2 LQKENI. This CDR3 reads CASSQMGGAEDTQYF. CDR3 sequence (DNA): TGTGCCAGCTCACAAATGGGGGGCGCGGAAGATACGCAGTATTTT.

This clone has just a few counts. V and J are TRBV16 and TRBJ1-5; D is unresolved. Trimming shortened V by 3 bases and J by 3 bases, and 9 bases separated the two germline ends. The CDR3 length is 14 residues. Germline V CDR1 and CDR2: KGHSY, FQNENV. The CDR3 DNA reads as TGTGCCAGCAGCCAGCGGACGGACAATCAGCCCCAGCATTTT. Translating it yields CASSQRTDNQPQHF. Combining the CDR3 with reference TRBV16 and TRBJ1-5 gives the whole variable domain GEEVAQTPKHLVRGEGQKAKLYCAPIKGHSYVFWYQQVLKNEFKFLISFQNENVFDETGMPKERFSAKCLPNSPCSLEIQATKLEDSAVYFCASSQRTDNQPQHFGDGTRLSIL.

This chain joins TRBV4-3 and TRBJ2-6; D is ambiguous. From germline, CDR1 is LGHNA and CDR2 YSLEER. The CDR3 is made up of 15 amino acids. Trimming stripped 0 bases from V and 3 bases from J, with 6 bases between. Written as DNA, the CDR3 is TGCGCCAGCAGCCAAGATCCTGGTGGGGCCAACGTCCTGACTTTC. Amino acid sequence: CASSQDPGGANVLTF.

This clone was recorded only once. V usage is TRBV6-1 and J usage is TRBJ1-5, with D unresolved. This CDR3 is built from 15 residues. Between the trimmed V and J ends, which lost 0 bases and 2 bases, there was a span of 8 bases. Germline V CDR1 and CDR2: MNHNS, SASEGT. The CDR3 here is CASSEARHGNQPQHF. Here the CDR3 DNA reads TGTGCCAGCAGTGAAGCTAGGCATGGCAATCAGCCCCAGCATTTT.

The CDR3 reads CASSQGSWGSTDTQYF. The CDR3 nucleotides are TGTGCCAGCAGCCAAGGGTCGTGGGGGTCCACAGATACGCAGTATTTT. The J gene is TRBJ2-3, the V gene TRBV4-2, with D possibly called TRBD1 or TRBD2 (5 bases each). The CDR3 length is 16 residues. Trimming stripped 1 base from V and 2 bases from J, with 13 bases between. Germline CDR1 is LGHNA and CDR2 is YNFKEQ.

V is TRBV27 and J is TRBJ1-1; no reliable D call. Germline lookup yields CDR1 MNHEY and CDR2 SMNVEV (reference sequence). The CDR3 loop spans 11 amino acids. The germline V and J ends were trimmed by 3 bases and 10 bases, with 9 bases remaining between them. The CDR3 here is CASSLAGRAFF. In DNA form, the CDR3 reads TGTGCCAGCAGTTTGGCGGGCCGAGCTTTCTTT.

This clone was detected only once. The chain employs TRBV15 and TRBJ1-5, with 7 bases that match TRBD1. The J segment lost 4 bases and the V segment lost 0 bases, leaving 6 bases of the junction unmatched. CDR3 length: 16 residues. Germline V gene lookup returns CDR1 LNHNV and CDR2 YYDKDF (reference sequence). The CDR3 DNA is TGTGCCACCAGCAGAGATCAAGGGGGCCCAAATCAGCCCCAGCATTTT. Translating it yields CATSRDQGGPNQPQHF. The entire variable domain, with the rest obtained from reference TRBV15 and TRBJ1-5, is as follows: DAMVIQNPRYQVTQFGKPVTLSCSQTLNHNVMYWYQQKSSQAPKLLFHYYDKDFNNEADTPDNFQSRRPNTSFCFLDIRSPGLGDTAMYLCATSRDQGGPNQPQHFGDGTRLSIL.

CDR3 nucleotides: TGTGCCAGCAGTTACTCGACCAAGAACACTGAAGCTTTCTTT. This translates into CASSYSTKNTEAFF. The chain employs TRBV6-5 and TRBJ1-1; D is unresolved. CDR1 and CDR2 (germline): MNHEY, SVGAGI. The CDR3 has 14 residues. Trimming took 0 bases from V and 1 from J, leaving 6 bases between them.

The V and J genes are TRBV5-6 and TRBJ2-5; D not certain. Germline V gene data show CDR1 as SGHDT and CDR2 as YYEEEE. Trimming shortened V by 0 bases and J by 3 bases, and 0 bases separated the two germline ends. There are 11 residues in the CDR3. CDR3 loop: CASSLEETQYF. CDR3 coding DNA: TGTGCCAGCAGCTTGGAAGAGACCCAGTACTTC.

The chain recombines TRBV5-1 with TRBJ1-4; D might be TRBD1 (6 bases). V was trimmed by 3 bases and J by 3 bases, leaving 12 bases between them. This CDR3 is 15 amino acids long. Germline V gene sequence: CDR1 SGHRS, CDR2 YFSETQ. The CDR3 DNA reads as TGCGCCAGCAGCTCTACAGGGATGGCTAATGAAAAACTGTTTTTT. This codes for CASSSTGMANEKLFF.

J is TRBJ2-2 and V is TRBV9, with 10 bases fitting TRBD1. The CDR3 consists of 15 residues. V shed 6 bases and J 7 bases; nucleotides not matched to a gene: 9. Germline CDR1 SGDLS, CDR2 YYNGEE. The CDR3 protein is CASTPWDRGDGELFF. The DNA of the CDR3 is TGTGCCAGCACCCCCTGGGACAGGGGCGACGGGGAGCTGTTTTTT.

CDR3 amino acids: CASSQISPYRLGAVNYGYTF. The CDR3 DNA is TGTGCCAGCAGCCAAATATCGCCCTACAGGCTGGGGGCCGTAAACTATGGCTACACCTTC. The chain employs TRBV27 and TRBJ1-2; weak D call: TRBD1 (6 bases). Germline V gives CDR1 MNHEY, CDR2 SMNVEV (reference sequence). The CDR3 consists of 20 residues. Trimming took off 6 bases at V and 2 bases at J, with 31 bases between the two ends.

The V gene is TRBV4-3, the J gene TRBJ2-5, with 8 bases matching TRBD2. Germline-derived CDR1 and CDR2 are LGHNA and YSLEER. This CDR3 spans 15 amino acids. Trimming cost V 1 base and J 2 bases; bases outside gene matches: 3. CDR3 coding DNA: TGCGCCAGCAGCCAAGGGGGACTAGGTCAAGAGACCCAGTACTTC. It specifies CASSQGGLGQETQYF.